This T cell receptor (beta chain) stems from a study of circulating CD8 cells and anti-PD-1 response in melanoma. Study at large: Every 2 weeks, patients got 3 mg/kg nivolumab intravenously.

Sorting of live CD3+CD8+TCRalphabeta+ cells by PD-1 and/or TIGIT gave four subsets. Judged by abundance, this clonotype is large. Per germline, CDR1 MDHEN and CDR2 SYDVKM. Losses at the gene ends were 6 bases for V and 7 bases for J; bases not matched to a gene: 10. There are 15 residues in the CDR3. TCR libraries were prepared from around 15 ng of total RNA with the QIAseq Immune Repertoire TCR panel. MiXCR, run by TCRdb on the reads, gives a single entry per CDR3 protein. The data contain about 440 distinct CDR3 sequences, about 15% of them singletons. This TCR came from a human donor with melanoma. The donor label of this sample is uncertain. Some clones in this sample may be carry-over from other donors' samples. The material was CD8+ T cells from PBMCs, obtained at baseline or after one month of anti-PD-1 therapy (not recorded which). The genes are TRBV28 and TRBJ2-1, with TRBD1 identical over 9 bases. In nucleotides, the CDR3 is TGTGCCAGCAGCCCCGGGACAGGGTGGGGAAATGAGCAGTTCTTC. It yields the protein CASSPGTGWGNEQFF.